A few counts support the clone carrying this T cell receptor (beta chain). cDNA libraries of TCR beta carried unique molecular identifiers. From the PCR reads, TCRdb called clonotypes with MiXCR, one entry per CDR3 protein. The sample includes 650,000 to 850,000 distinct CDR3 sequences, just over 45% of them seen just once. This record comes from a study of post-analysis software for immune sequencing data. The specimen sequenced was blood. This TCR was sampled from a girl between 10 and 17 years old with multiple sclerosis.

The CDR3 here is CASGGVFNQPQHF. In DNA form, the CDR3 reads TGTGCCAGCGGAGGGGTCTTCAATCAGCCCCAGCATTTT. The chain has TRBV6-5 and TRBJ1-5; D may be TRBD1 (5 bases). The V end lost 8 bases, the J end lost 3 bases, and 11 bases lay between the germline ends. Germline V lookup: CDR1 MNHEY, CDR2 SVGAGI. There are 13 residues in the CDR3.